This entry lists 15 T cell receptor beta chains sequenced from one sample in a study of response to subunit inactivated influenza vaccine. TCRdb processed the RT-PCR reads anew with MiXCR; each CDR3 protein has one entry. The repertoire consists of 450,000 to 550,000 distinct CDR3 sequences, with 25% occurring once and the leading ten covering around 2%. This material consisted of CD4+ T cells sorted from PBMCs, taken about 5 days after vaccination. The receptors come from a man between 45 and 60 years old who received an inactivated influenza vaccine.

This rearrangement joins TRBV5-1 to TRBJ2-2, with 9 nucleotides matching TRBD1. The CDR3 is made up of 15 amino acids. The germline CDR1 and CDR2 sequences are SGHRS and YFSETQ. The CDR3 bases are TGCGCGACGCGCCGGACAGGGGCGAACACCGGGGAGCTGTTTTTT. It translates to CATRRTGANTGELFF.

CDR3 residues: CASSRGLAGVMSEQFF. CDR3 sequence (DNA): TGCGCCAGCAGCCGGGGACTAGCGGGAGTTATGAGTGAGCAGTTCTTC. V gene TRBV5-1 combines with J gene TRBJ2-1; 14 nucleotides agree with TRBD2. Germline V CDR1 and CDR2: SGHRS, YFSETQ. The junction had 9 bases not matched to a gene; V was cut back by 4 bases and J by 9 bases. This CDR3 spans 16 amino acids.

This clonotype was observed a handful of times. The chain combines TRBV4-3 with TRBJ2-2; D is possibly TRBD1 (5 bases). The CDR3 is 15 amino acids. The germline V and J ends were trimmed by 0 bases and 6 bases, with 11 bases remaining between them. Looked up from germline, CDR1 is LGHNA and CDR2 is YSLEER. The CDR3 nucleotides are TGCGCCAGCAGCCAAGAGAAGGGGATGGCCGGGGAGCTGTTTTTT. Translation: CASSQEKGMAGELFF.

This clonotype was recorded many times. The chain is built from TRBV7-2 and TRBJ2-5, with D perhaps TRBD2 (5 bases). Trimming took off 5 bases at V and 3 bases at J, with 13 bases between the two ends. CDR1 is SGHTA and CDR2 is FQGNSA in the germline V gene. This CDR3 is 14 amino acids long. The CDR3 region is CASSTQAGKETQYF. The DNA for the CDR3 is TGTGCCAGCAGCACACAAGCCGGGAAAGAGACCCAGTACTTC. Based on the CDR3 plus reference TRBV7-2 and TRBJ2-5, the full variable domain is GAGVSQSPSNKVTEKGKDVELRCDPISGHTALYWYRQSLGQGLEFLIYFQGNSAPDKSGLPSDRFSAERTGGSVSTLTIQRTQQEDSAVYLCASSTQAGKETQYFGPGTRLLVL.

The rearrangement uses TRBV20-1 and TRBJ2-7; TRBD2 agrees at 7 bases. The CDR3 contains 12 residues. Trimming took 7 bases from V and 3 from J; bases not matched to a gene: 6. The germline gives CDR1 DFQATT, CDR2 SNEGSKA (reference sequence). Here the CDR3 DNA reads TGCAGTGGTGGGGGGGATCGCTACGAGCAGTACTTC. It encodes CSGGGDRYEQYF.

The chain employs TRBV5-4 and TRBJ1-1; D remains ambiguous. Trimming took off 3 bases at V and 4 bases at J, with 10 bases between the two ends. The CDR3 contains 13 residues. Germline loops: CDR1 SGHNT, CDR2 YYREEE (reference sequence). CDR3 nucleotide sequence: TGTGCCAGCAGCTGGAAAGGGAGCACTGAAGCTTTCTTT. Its translation is CASSWKGSTEAFF.

Only a few counts were recorded for this clonotype. The V call is TRBV20-1, the J call TRBJ2-1; 11 nucleotides match TRBD2. Germline loops: CDR1 DFQATT, CDR2 SNEGSKA (reference sequence). With 3 bases clipped from V and 7 bases from J, the junction kept 5 bases outside the gene matches. The CDR3 has 14 residues. The CDR3 DNA sequence: TGCAGTGCTAGGGATAGCGGGAGGGGGAATGAGCAGTTCTTC. As protein: CSARDSGRGNEQFF.

Ten or more counts support this clonotype. This chain uses TRBV7-8 with TRBJ2-7, with TRBD1 matching over 8 bases. Germline trimming cut 4 bases from V and 1 base from J; bases unmatched to any gene: 3. The CDR3 loop spans 14 amino acids. Germline V lookup: CDR1 SGHVS, CDR2 FQNEAQ. CDR3 DNA sequence: TGTGCCAGCAGCTCCAGGACAGGGTCCTACGAGCAGTACTTC. Protein product: CASSSRTGSYEQYF.

DNA of the CDR3: TGCAGCGTGACTGGGGGGACCGAAACCTACGAGCAGTACTTC. Residues: CSVTGGTETYEQYF. V is TRBV29-1 and J is TRBJ2-7; a possible D gene is TRBD2 (6 bases). The CDR3 extends over 14 amino acids. Deletions cut 6 bases from V and 2 bases from J, with 17 bases between. Looked up from germline, CDR1 is SQVTM and CDR2 is ANQGSEA.

Only one count was recorded for this clonotype. The V gene is TRBV6-5, the J gene TRBJ2-2, with D maybe TRBD2 (5 bases). The germline V gene encodes CDR1 MNHEY and CDR2 SVGAGI. This CDR3 spans 15 amino acids. The V end lost 1 base, the J end lost 5 bases, and 11 bases lay between the germline ends. CDR3 amino acids: CASSYLRADTGELFF. Written as DNA, the CDR3 is TGTGCCAGCAGTTACTTGAGAGCGGATACCGGGGAGCTGTTTTTT.

The chain combines TRBV5-1 with TRBJ2-7, with TRBD1 identical over 8 bases. The CDR3 is 18 residues long. In germline, CDR1 is SGHRS, CDR2 YFSETQ. The junction had 12 bases not matched to a gene; V was cut back by 0 bases and J by 1 base. CDR3 amino acids: CASSLVSNSGGLSYEQYF. CDR3 nucleotides: TGCGCCAGCAGCTTGGTCTCAAATTCAGGGGGCCTTTCCTACGAGCAGTACTTC.

The chain couples TRBV18 to TRBJ1-3; D not resolved. This CDR3 is built from 15 residues. V shed 1 base and J shed 3 bases, with 10 bases lying between them. CDR1 and CDR2 from the germline V gene are KGHSH and LQKENI. The DNA for the CDR3 is TGTGCCAGCTCACCACTGGACCCGCGTGGAAACACCATATATTTT. This gives the protein CASSPLDPRGNTIYF.

The chain combines TRBV7-2 with TRBJ2-3; 9 positions agree with TRBD1. The J segment lost 4 bases and the V segment lost 6 bases, leaving 5 bases of the junction unmatched. The CDR3 loop spans 14 amino acids. Germline loops: CDR1 SGHTA, CDR2 FQGNSA. This CDR3 is CASRVTGGADTQYF. Written as DNA, the CDR3 is TGTGCCAGCAGAGTGACAGGGGGTGCAGATACGCAGTATTTT.

V gene TRBV2 combines with J gene TRBJ2-2, with 9 bases that match TRBD1. Germline trimming cut 8 bases from V and 6 bases from J; bases unmatched to any gene: 7. The CDR3 has 14 amino acids. Germline CDR1 SNHLY, CDR2 FYNNEI. The CDR3 sequence: CASRGQGRAGELFF. The CDR3 DNA follows: TGTGCCAGCCGGGGACAGGGCAGGGCCGGGGAGCTGTTTTTT. Full variable domain (rest looked up from reference TRBV2 and TRBJ2-2): EPEVTQTPSHQVTQMGQEVILRCVPISNHLYFYWYRQILGQKVEFLVSFYNNEISEKSEIFDDQFSVERPDGSNFTLKIRSTKLEDSAMYFCASRGQGRAGELFFGEGSRLTVL.

This clonotype was counted many times. This chain connects TRBV10-3 to TRBJ2-2, with TRBD2 matching 12 bases. Per germline, CDR1 ENHRY and CDR2 SYGVKD. The CDR3 length is 16 residues. The J segment lost 3 bases and the V segment lost 5 bases, leaving 4 bases of the junction unmatched. CDR3 sequence (DNA): TGTGCCATCAGTCCTAGCGGGGGGGCCCACACCGGGGAGCTGTTTTTT. It codes for CAISPSGGAHTGELFF.